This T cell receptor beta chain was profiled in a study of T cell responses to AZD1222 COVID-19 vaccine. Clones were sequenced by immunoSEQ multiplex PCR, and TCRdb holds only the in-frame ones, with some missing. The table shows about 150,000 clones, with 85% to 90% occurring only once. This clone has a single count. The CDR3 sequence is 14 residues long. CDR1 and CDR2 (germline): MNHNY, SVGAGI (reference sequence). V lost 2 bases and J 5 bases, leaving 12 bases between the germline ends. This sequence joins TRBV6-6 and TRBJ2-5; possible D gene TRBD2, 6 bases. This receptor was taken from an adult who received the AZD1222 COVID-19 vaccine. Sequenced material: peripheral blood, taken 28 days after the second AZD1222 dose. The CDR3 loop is CASSYPGGDETQYF. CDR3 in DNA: TGTGCCAGCAGTTACCCAGGAGGGGATGAGACCCAGTACTTC.